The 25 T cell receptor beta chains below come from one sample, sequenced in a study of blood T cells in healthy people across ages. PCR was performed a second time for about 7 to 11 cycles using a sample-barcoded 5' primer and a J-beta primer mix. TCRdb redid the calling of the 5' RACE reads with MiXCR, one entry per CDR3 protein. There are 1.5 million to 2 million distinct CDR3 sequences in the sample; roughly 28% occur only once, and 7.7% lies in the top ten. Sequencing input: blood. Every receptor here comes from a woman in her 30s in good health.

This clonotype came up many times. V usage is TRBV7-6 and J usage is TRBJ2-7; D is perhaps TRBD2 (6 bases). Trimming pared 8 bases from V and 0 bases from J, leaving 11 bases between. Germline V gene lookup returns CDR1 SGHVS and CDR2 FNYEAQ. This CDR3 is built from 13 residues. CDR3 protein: CASSGTDSYEQYF. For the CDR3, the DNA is TGTGCCAGCTCCGGGACTGACTCCTACGAGCAGTACTTC.

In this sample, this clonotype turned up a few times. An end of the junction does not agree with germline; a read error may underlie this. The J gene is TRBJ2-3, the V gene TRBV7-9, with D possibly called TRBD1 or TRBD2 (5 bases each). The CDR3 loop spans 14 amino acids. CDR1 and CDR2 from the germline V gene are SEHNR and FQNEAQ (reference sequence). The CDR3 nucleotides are TGCGCCAGCAGCTTGAGGGGCCCCGGAGATACGCAGTATTTT. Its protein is CASSLRGPGDTQYF.

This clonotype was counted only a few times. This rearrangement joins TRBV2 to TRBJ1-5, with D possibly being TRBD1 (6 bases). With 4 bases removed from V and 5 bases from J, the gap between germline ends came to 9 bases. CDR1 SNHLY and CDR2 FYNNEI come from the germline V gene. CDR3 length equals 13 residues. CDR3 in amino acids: CASSVDSHQPQHF. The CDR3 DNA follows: TGTGCCAGCAGTGTGGACAGCCATCAGCCCCAGCATTTT.

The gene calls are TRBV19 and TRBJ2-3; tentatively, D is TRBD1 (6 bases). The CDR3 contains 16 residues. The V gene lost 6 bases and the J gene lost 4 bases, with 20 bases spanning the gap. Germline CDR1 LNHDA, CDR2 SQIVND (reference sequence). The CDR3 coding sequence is TGTGCCAGTAGCAGGAACCAGGGGAGTCGATCAGATACGCAGTATTTT. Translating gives CASSRNQGSRSDTQYF.

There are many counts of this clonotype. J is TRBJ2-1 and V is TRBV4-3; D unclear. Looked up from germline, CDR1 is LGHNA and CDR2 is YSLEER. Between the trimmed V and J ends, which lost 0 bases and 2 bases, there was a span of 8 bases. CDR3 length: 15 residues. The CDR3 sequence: CASSQEYTPYNEQFF. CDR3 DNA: TGCGCCAGCAGCCAAGAATATACTCCCTACAATGAGCAGTTCTTC.

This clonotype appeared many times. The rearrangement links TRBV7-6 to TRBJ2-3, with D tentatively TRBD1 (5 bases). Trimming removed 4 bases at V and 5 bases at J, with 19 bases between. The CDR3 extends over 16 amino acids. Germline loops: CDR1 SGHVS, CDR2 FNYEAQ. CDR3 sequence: CASSSPMVGQVDTQYF. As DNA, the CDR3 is TGTGCCAGCAGCTCTCCAATGGTGGGGCAGGTAGATACGCAGTATTTT. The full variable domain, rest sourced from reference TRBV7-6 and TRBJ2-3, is GAGVSQSPRYKVTKRGQDVALRCDPISGHVSLYWYRQALGQGPEFLTYFNYEAQQDKSGLPNDRFSAERPEGSISTLTIQRTEQRDSAMYRCASSSPMVGQVDTQYFGPGTRLTVL.

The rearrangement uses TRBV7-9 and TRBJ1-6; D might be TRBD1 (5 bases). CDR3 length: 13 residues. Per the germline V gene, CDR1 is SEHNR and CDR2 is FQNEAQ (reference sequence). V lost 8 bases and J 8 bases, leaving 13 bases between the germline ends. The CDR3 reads CASGREGDSPLHF. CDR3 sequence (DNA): TGTGCCAGCGGAAGGGAAGGGGATTCACCCCTCCACTTT.

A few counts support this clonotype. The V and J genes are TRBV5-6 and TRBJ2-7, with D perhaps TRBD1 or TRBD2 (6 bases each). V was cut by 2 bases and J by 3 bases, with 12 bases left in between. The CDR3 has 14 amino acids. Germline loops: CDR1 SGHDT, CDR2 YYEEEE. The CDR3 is CASSFGGPYYEQYF. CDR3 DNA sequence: TGTGCCAGCAGCTTCGGGGGCCCCTACTACGAGCAGTACTTC.

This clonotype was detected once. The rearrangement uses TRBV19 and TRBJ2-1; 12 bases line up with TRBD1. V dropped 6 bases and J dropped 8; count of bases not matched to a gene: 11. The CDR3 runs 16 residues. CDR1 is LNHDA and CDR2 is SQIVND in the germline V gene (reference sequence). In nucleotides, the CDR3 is TGTGCCAGTAGAAATCCGGGACAGGGGGCGATAGATGAGCAGTTCTTC. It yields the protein CASRNPGQGAIDEQFF. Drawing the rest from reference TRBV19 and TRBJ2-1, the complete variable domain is DGGITQSPKYLFRKEGQNVTLSCEQNLNHDAMYWYRQDPGQGLRLIYYSQIVNDFQKGDIAEGYSVSREKKESFPLTVTSAQKNPTAFYLCASRNPGQGAIDEQFFGPGTRLTVL.

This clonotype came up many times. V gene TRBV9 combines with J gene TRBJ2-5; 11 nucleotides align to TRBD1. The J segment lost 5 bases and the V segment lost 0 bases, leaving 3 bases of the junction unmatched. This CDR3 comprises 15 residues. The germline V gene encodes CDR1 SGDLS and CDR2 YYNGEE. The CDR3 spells CASSVGTGGGETQYF. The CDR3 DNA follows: TGTGCCAGCAGCGTAGGGACAGGGGGCGGGGAGACCCAGTACTTC. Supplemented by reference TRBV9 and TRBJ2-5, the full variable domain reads DSGVTQTPKHLITATGQRVTLRCSPRSGDLSVYWYQQSLDQGLQFLIQYYNGEERAKGNILERFSAQQFPDLHSELNLSSLELGDSALYFCASSVGTGGGETQYFGPGTRLLVL.

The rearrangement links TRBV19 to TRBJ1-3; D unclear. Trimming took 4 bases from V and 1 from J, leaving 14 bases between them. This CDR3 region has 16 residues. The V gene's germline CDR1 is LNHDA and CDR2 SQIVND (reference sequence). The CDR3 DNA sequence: TGTGCCAGTAGTACGAAAGCACTCACTTCTGGAAACACCATATATTTT. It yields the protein CASSTKALTSGNTIYF.

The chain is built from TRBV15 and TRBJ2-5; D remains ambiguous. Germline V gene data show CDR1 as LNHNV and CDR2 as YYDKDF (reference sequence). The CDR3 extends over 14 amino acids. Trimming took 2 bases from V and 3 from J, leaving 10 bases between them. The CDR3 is CATSRTHSKETQYF. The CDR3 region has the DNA TGTGCCACCAGCAGAACGCACAGCAAAGAGACCCAGTACTTC.

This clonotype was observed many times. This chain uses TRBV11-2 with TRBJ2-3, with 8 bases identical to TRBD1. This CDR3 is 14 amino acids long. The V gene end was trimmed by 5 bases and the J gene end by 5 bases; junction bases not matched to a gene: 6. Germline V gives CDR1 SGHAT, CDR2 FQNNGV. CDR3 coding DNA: TGTGCCAGCAGCAACCAGGGGGCAGGAGATACGCAGTATTTT. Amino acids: CASSNQGAGDTQYF.

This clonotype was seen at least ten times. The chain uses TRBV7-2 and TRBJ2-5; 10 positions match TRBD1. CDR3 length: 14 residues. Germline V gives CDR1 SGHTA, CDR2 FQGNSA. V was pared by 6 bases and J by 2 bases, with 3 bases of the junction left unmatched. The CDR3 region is CASSRTGGQETQYF. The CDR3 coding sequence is TGTGCCAGCAGTAGGACAGGGGGACAAGAGACCCAGTACTTC.

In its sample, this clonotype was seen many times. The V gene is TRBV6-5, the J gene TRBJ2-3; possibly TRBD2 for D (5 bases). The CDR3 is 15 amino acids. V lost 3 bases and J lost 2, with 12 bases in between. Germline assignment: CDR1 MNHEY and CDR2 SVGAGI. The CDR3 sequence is CASSYGRAVTDTQYF. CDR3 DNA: TGTGCCAGCAGTTATGGGCGGGCGGTCACAGATACGCAGTATTTT.

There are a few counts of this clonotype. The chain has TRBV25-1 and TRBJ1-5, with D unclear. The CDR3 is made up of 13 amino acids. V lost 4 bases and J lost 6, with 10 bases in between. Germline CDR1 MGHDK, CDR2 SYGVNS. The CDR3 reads CASSAGSSQPQHF. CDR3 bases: TGTGCCAGCAGTGCCGGGAGTAGTCAGCCCCAGCATTTT.

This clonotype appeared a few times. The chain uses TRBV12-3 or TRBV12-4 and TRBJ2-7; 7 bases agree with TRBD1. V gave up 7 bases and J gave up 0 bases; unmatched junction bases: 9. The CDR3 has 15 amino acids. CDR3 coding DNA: TGTGCCAGCACCGGACAGGCGGCCCCCTCCTACGAGCAGTACTTC. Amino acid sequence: CASTGQAAPSYEQYF.

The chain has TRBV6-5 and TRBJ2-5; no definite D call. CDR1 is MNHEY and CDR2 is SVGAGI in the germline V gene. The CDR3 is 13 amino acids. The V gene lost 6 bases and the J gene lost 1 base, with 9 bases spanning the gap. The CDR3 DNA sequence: TGTGCCAGCAGGGTCGTGTTCCAAGAGACCCAGTACTTC. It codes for CASRVVFQETQYF.

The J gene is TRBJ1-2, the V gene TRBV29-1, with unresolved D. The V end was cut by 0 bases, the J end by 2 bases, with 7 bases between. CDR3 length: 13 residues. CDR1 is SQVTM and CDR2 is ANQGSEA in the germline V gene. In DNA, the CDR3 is TGCAGCGTTGAAGACGGAGGGAACTATGGCTACACCTTC. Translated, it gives CSVEDGGNYGYTF. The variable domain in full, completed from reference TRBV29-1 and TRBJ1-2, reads SAVISQKPSRDICQRGTSLTIQCQVDSQVTMMFWYRQQPGQSLTLIATANQGSEATYESGFVIDKFPISRPNLTFSTLTVSNMSPEDSSIYLCSVEDGGNYGYTFGSGTRLTVV.

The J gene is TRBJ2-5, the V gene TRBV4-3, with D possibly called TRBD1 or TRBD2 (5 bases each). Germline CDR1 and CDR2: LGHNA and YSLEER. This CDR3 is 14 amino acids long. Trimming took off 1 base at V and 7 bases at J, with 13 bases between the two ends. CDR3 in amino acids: CASSQVAWDGTQYF. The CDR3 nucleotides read TGCGCCAGCAGCCAAGTGGCCTGGGACGGGACCCAGTACTTC.

The CDR3 loop reads CATSRDRASGRGEQFF. The CDR3 nucleotides read TGTGCCACCAGCAGAGATAGGGCTAGCGGGAGGGGTGAGCAGTTCTTC. The chain recombines TRBV15 with TRBJ2-1; 12 positions match TRBD2. V gave up 0 bases and J gave up 9 bases; unmatched junction bases: 6. This CDR3 contains 16 residues. Germline CDR1 reads LNHNV; CDR2 reads YYDKDF (reference sequence).

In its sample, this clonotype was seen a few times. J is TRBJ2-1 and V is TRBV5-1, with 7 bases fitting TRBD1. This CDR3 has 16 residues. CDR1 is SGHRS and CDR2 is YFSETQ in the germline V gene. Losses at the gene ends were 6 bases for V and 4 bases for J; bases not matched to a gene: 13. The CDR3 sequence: CASNEGAASSYNEQFF. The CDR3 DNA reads TGCGCCAGCAACGAGGGGGCTGCCTCATCTTACAATGAGCAGTTCTTC.

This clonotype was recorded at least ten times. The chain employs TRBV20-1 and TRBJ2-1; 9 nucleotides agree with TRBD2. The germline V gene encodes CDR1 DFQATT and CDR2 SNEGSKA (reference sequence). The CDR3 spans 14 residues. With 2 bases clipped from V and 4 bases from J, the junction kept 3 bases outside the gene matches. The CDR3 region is CSARSAGGYNEQFF. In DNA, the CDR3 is TGCAGTGCTAGATCAGCGGGAGGATACAATGAGCAGTTCTTC.

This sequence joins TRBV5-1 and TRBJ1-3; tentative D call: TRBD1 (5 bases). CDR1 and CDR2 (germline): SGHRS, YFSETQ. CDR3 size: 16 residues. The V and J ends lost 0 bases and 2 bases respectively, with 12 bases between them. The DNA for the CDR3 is TGCGCCAGCAGCTTGGATGTCGGGGCAGCTGGAAACACCATATATTTT. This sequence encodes CASSLDVGAAGNTIYF.

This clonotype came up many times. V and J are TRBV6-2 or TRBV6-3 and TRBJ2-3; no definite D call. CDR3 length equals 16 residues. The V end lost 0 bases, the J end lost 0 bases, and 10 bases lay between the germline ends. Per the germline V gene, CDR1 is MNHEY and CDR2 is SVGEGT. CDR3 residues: CASSYSKYESTDTQYF. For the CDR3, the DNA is TGTGCCAGCAGTTACTCGAAGTATGAAAGCACAGATACGCAGTATTTT.